This TCR beta chain was captured in a study of blood T cell repertoires in COVID-19. Looking at the study overall: The United States, Italy and Spain were the sources of the acute and convalescent COVID-19 samples.

Adults between roughly 18 and 95 years of age took part from about two dozen US areas. Clinical history reported by participants formed the basis on which cohorts were assigned. The ends were cut back, 3 bases at V and 10 bases at J, with 13 bases in the middle. Looked up from germline, CDR1 is MNHEY and CDR2 is SMNVEV (reference sequence). CDR3 length equals 13 residues. The table came from immunoSEQ multiplex PCR; TCRdb's copy has only in-frame clones and leaves some out. The table lists about 210,000 clones, roughly 90% of them singletons. This chain uses TRBV27 with TRBJ2-1; D perhaps matches TRBD1 (5 bases). The sequence came from a man aged 18 to 35 with acute COVID-19. Sequencing used PBMCs or T cells enriched from blood (not recorded which). The CDR3 DNA sequence: TGTGCCAGCAGTTTGTCTTTGGGGCGGGAGCAGTTCTTC. The encoded protein is CASSLSLGREQFF.